This TCR beta chain came from a study of spatial heterogeneity in lung cancer. Study outcomes and limitations: The numbers of ubiquitous and regional expanded TCRs correlated with ubiquitous and regional nonsynonymous mutations, respectively. The number of expanded tumor alpha and beta chains correlated with mutation number.

Time point of the sample: sample taken at primary tumor resection. Unsorted samples of tumor, nontumor lung or frozen PBMC had their whole RNA sequenced. Germline V gene lookup returns CDR1 MDHEN and CDR2 SYDVKM. The CDR3 spans 16 residues. Trimming at V came to 6 bases and at J to 16 bases, leaving 20 bases not matched to a gene. TCRdb redid the calling of the 5' RACE reads with MiXCR, one entry per CDR3 protein. The profile covers about 100,000 distinct CDR3 sequences, with nearly 4.5% appearing a single time and 21% taken by the ten largest. As concerns this clonotype: Its antigen is still unknown.

This chain connects TRBV28 to TRBJ1-4, with 10 bases identical to TRBD1. The material was lung tumor tissue, obtained at surgery. The clonotype was recovered from a male donor with early-stage non-small cell lung cancer. The CDR3 DNA sequence: TGTGCCAGCAGCCATCAACCGGGACAGGGGTCCGAAAATCCGTTTTTT. Protein sequence: CASSHQPGQGSENPFF.